These T cell receptor beta chains were read from a single sample in a study of shared clonotypes between healthy human individuals. The table came from immunoSEQ multiplex PCR; TCRdb's copy has only in-frame clones and leaves some out. The sample shows over a million clones, more than 95% of them seen only once. The sample was naive CD4+ T cells sorted from blood. All receptors derive from a man aged 25-45 years in good health. CDR3s include the opening cysteine and the closing phenylalanine or tryptophan. D genes are given only for firm matches. Part of the rows lack a size; the others show once, few, many or a class for expanded clones.

d_gene: TRBD2
v_gene: TRBV6-1
len: 15
j_gene: TRBJ2-7
abundance: NA
CDR3nt: TGTGCCAGCAGTGGGGTAGCGGGAGGTTCGGCCGAGCAGTACTTC
CDR3aa: CASSGVAGGSAEQYF

d_gene: NA
v_gene: TRBV7-9
len: 17
j_gene: TRBJ2-7
abundance: NA
CDR3nt: TGTGCCAGCAGCTTAGCGGATATGGCGAGGGGAATTTACGAGCAGTACTTC
CDR3aa: CASSLADMARGIYEQYF

d_gene: TRBD1
v_gene: TRBV5-1
len: 16
j_gene: TRBJ2-4
abundance: NA
CDR3nt: TGCGCCAGCAGCTTGGGACAGGGGGGAGCCAAAAACATTCAGTACTTC
CDR3aa: CASSLGQGGAKNIQYF

d_gene: NA
v_gene: TRBV19
len: 13
j_gene: TRBJ2-3
abundance: NA
CDR3nt: TGTGCCAGTAGTATTCAGGGGACAGATACGCAGTATTTT
CDR3aa: CASSIQGTDTQYF

d_gene: TRBD2
v_gene: TRBV7-3
len: 16
j_gene: TRBJ2-3
abundance: NA
CDR3nt: TGTGCCAGCAGCTCACTCCTAAGCGGGAAGGGAGATACGCAGTATTTT
CDR3aa: CASSSLLSGKGDTQYF

d_gene: TRBD2
v_gene: TRBV5-5
len: 18
j_gene: TRBJ2-3
abundance: NA
CDR3nt: TGTGCCAGCAGCTTTTCGACTATAGCGGGAGGGCCTTTGGATACGCAGTATTTT
CDR3aa: CASSFSTIAGGPLDTQYF

d_gene: NA
v_gene: TRBV19
len: 13
j_gene: TRBJ1-3
abundance: NA
CDR3nt: TGTGCCAGTAGGACAGTCTCTGGAAACACCATATATTTT
CDR3aa: CASRTVSGNTIYF

d_gene: TRBD1
v_gene: TRBV25-1
len: 16
j_gene: TRBJ2-1
abundance: NA
CDR3nt: TGTGCCAGCAGTGATCATAAAGGGACAGGGCGGAATGAGCAGTTCTTC
CDR3aa: CASSDHKGTGRNEQFF

d_gene: NA
v_gene: TRBV2
len: 14
j_gene: TRBJ2-2
abundance: NA
CDR3nt: TGTGCCAGCAAGGAGGCTAGCCCAACCGGGGAGCTGTTTTTT
CDR3aa: CASKEASPTGELFF

d_gene: NA
v_gene: TRBV25-1
len: 11
j_gene: TRBJ2-7
abundance: few
CDR3nt: TGTGCCAGCAGTGACCTCTACGAGCAGTACTTC
CDR3aa: CASSDLYEQYF

d_gene: NA
v_gene: TRBV6-5
len: 14
j_gene: TRBJ1-1
abundance: NA
CDR3nt: TGTGCCAGCACTACAGGGATAGTAGGGACTGAAGCTTTCTTT
CDR3aa: CASTTGIVGTEAFF

d_gene: NA
v_gene: TRBV6-5
len: 13
j_gene: TRBJ1-1
abundance: NA
CDR3nt: TGTGCCAGCAGTTGGGCGAGAGCCACTGAAGCTTTCTTT
CDR3aa: CASSWARATEAFF

d_gene: TRBD1
v_gene: TRBV30
len: 15
j_gene: TRBJ2-2
abundance: NA
CDR3nt: TGTGCCTGGAGTGCGGGACAGGGGAACACCGGGGAGCTGTTTTTT
CDR3aa: CAWSAGQGNTGELFF

d_gene: NA
v_gene: TRBV18
len: 13
j_gene: TRBJ2-3
abundance: few
CDR3nt: TGTGCCAGCTCACCTTCTAGCACAGATACGCAGTATTTT
CDR3aa: CASSPSSTDTQYF

d_gene: TRBD2
v_gene: TRBV5-6
len: 16
j_gene: TRBJ2-7
abundance: NA
CDR3nt: TGTGCCAGCAGCTTGGGAACGAGGACTAGCGGCTACGAGCAGTACTTC
CDR3aa: CASSLGTRTSGYEQYF

d_gene: TRBD2
v_gene: TRBV5-5
len: 15
j_gene: TRBJ2-7
abundance: NA
CDR3nt: TGTGCCAGCAGCTTGGTCCTTAGCGGGAGCTACGAGCAGTACTTC
CDR3aa: CASSLVLSGSYEQYF

d_gene: NA
v_gene: TRBV11-2
len: 14
j_gene: TRBJ1-4
abundance: NA
CDR3nt: TGTGCCAGCAGGAGGACGGCCCGGGGGGGAAAACTGTTTTTT
CDR3aa: CASRRTARGGKLFF

d_gene: NA
v_gene: TRBV20-1
len: 11
j_gene: TRBJ2-3
abundance: NA
CDR3nt: TGCAGTGCTGTCTGGGGAGATACGCAGTATTTT
CDR3aa: CSAVWGDTQYF

d_gene: TRBD2
v_gene: TRBV6-5
len: 16
j_gene: TRBJ2-1
abundance: NA
CDR3nt: TGTGCCAGCAGTTACTCGTTCACTAGCGGACCGTATGAGCAGTTCTTC
CDR3aa: CASSYSFTSGPYEQFF

d_gene: NA
v_gene: TRBV6-5
len: 13
j_gene: TRBJ2-2
abundance: NA
CDR3nt: TGTGCCAGCAGTTACCCCCCCACCGGGGAGCTGTTTTTT
CDR3aa: CASSYPPTGELFF